The entry below gives a single T cell receptor beta chain sequence along with its context. This entry belongs to a study of blood T cells in healthy people across ages. A second about 7 to 12 cycle PCR used barcoded and J-beta primers. Using its own MiXCR run on the 5' RACE reads, TCRdb lists one record per CDR3 protein. Among 1,500,000 or so distinct CDR3 sequences listed, 59% were seen once. Germline-derived CDR1 and CDR2 are MNHNS and SASEGT. The CDR3 sequence is 16 residues long. Trimming stripped 1 base from V and 5 bases from J, with 15 bases between. Sequencing was done on a sample of blood. This TCR came from a man between 18 and 35 years old in good health. This rearrangement joins TRBV6-1 to TRBJ1-5; TRBD1 might be the D (5 bases). CDR3 sequence reads: CASSEVGGAEDQPQHF. The CDR3 bases are TGTGCCAGCAGTGAAGTAGGAGGGGCCGAAGATCAGCCCCAGCATTTT.